One and the same sample provided the 24 T cell receptor beta chains below, sequenced in a study of blood T cell repertoires in COVID-19. Repertoires were generated with immunoSEQ multiplex PCR, while TCRdb's copy carries only in-frame clones and drops some. This table holds some 100,000 clones, roughly 92% found once. The sequencing input was peripheral blood. Receptor source: a man between 50 and 59 years old with active COVID-19.

The rearrangement uses TRBV11-2 and TRBJ2-5; TRBD2 aligns across 16 bases. Near its end, the DNA agrees better with TRBJ2-7, so the J call may be wrong. This CDR3 has 18 amino acids. The germline V gene encodes CDR1 SGHAT and CDR2 FQNNGV. CDR3 nucleotide sequence: TGTGCCAGCAGCCCCCTCGGGACTAGCGGGAGGGCCCCCTACGAGCAGTACTTC. Residues: CASSPLGTSGRAPYEQYF.

This clone appeared once. This chain connects TRBV7-2 to TRBJ1-2; possibly TRBD1 for D (5 bases). V was pared by 1 base and J by 6 bases, with 9 bases between. This CDR3 region has 13 residues. Looked up from germline, CDR1 is SGHTA and CDR2 is FQGNSA. CDR3 loop: CASSLGGGDGYTF. The DNA of the CDR3 is TGTGCCAGCAGCTTAGGGGGGGGAGATGGCTACACCTTC.

The chain is built from TRBV10-3 and TRBJ2-7, with D maybe TRBD1 (6 bases). Germline V gene data show CDR1 as ENHRY and CDR2 as SYGVKD. The germline V and J ends were trimmed by 0 bases and 5 bases, with 14 bases remaining between them. There are 15 residues in the CDR3. CDR3: CAISESTGRFNEQYF. In nucleotides, the CDR3 is TGTGCCATCAGTGAGTCGACAGGTCGCTTCAACGAGCAGTACTTC.

This chain links TRBV7-6 with TRBJ2-7, with 10 bases fitting TRBD2. Germline V lookup: CDR1 SGHVS, CDR2 FNYEAQ. There are 14 residues in the CDR3. V lost 4 bases, J lost 5 bases, and 5 bases stayed unmatched. The CDR3 DNA follows: TGTGCCAGCAGCTGGCAGCGGGAGGGGGACGAGCAGTACTTC. Translation gives CASSWQREGDEQYF.

The rearrangement uses TRBV9 and TRBJ2-2; 7 positions match TRBD2. This CDR3 comprises 14 residues. Germline V CDR1 and CDR2: SGDLS, YYNGEE. V dropped 5 bases and J dropped 3; count of bases not matched to a gene: 4. CDR3: CASRSLADTGELFF. CDR3 in DNA: TGTGCCAGCAGATCCCTAGCGGACACCGGGGAGCTGTTTTTT.

CDR3 residues: CASKAVSEMGETQYF. The CDR3 bases are TGTGCCAGTAAAGCGGTTAGCGAAATGGGAGAGACCCAGTACTTC. The chain combines TRBV19 with TRBJ2-5; D is perhaps TRBD2 (5 bases). The CDR3 extends over 15 amino acids. Germline V gene lookup returns CDR1 LNHDA and CDR2 SQIVND (reference sequence). The V gene lost 7 bases and the J gene lost 4 bases, with 19 bases spanning the gap.

J is TRBJ2-3 and V is TRBV3-1 (or the pseudogene TRBV3-2); possible D gene TRBD2, 6 bases. V was pared by 5 bases and J by 0 bases, with 15 bases between. This CDR3 has 16 amino acids. Germline V gene sequence: CDR1 LGHDT, CDR2 YNNKEL (reference sequence). Written as DNA, the CDR3 is TGTGCCAGCAGCACCCGGGAGTTCACTAGCACAGATACGCAGTATTTT. Translating it yields CASSTREFTSTDTQYF.

The chain employs TRBV7-2 and TRBJ2-2; 9 bases are shared with TRBD2. The V and J ends lost 6 bases and 3 bases, in that order; junction bases with no gene match: 8. The CDR3 has 16 residues. Germline CDR1 and CDR2: SGHTA and FQGNSA. CDR3 sequence reads: CASSRREGLYTGELFF. CDR3 DNA sequence: TGTGCCAGCAGTCGGCGGGAGGGATTATACACCGGGGAGCTGTTTTTT. Drawing the rest from reference TRBV7-2 and TRBJ2-2, the complete variable domain is GAGVSQSPSNKVTEKGKDVELRCDPISGHTALYWYRQSLGQGLEFLIYFQGNSAPDKSGLPSDRFSAERTGGSVSTLTIQRTQQEDSAVYLCASSRREGLYTGELFFGEGSRLTVL.

The genes are TRBV18 and TRBJ1-2; 7 bases agree with TRBD1. The CDR3 runs to 16 residues. Germline V gene sequence: CDR1 KGHSH, CDR2 LQKENI. Trimming cost V 3 bases and J 0 bases; bases outside gene matches: 7. In nucleotides, the CDR3 is TGTGCCAGCTCACCGATGGGGACAGTAACTAACTATGGCTACACCTTC. Its protein is CASSPMGTVTNYGYTF.

The chain recombines TRBV7-2 with TRBJ2-3, with D perhaps matching TRBD2 (5 bases). Germline V CDR1 and CDR2: SGHTA, FQGNSA. V was shortened by 3 bases and J by 0 bases, with 7 bases between the two germline ends. The CDR3 length is 14 residues. The CDR3 loop is CASSFGGSTDTQYF. Written as DNA, the CDR3 is TGTGCCAGCAGCTTTGGCGGGAGCACAGATACGCAGTATTTT.

The J gene is TRBJ2-1, the V gene TRBV24-1; TRBD1 agrees at 9 bases. The CDR3 is made up of 13 amino acids. The V gene's germline CDR1 is KGHDR and CDR2 SFDVKD. The junction had 7 bases not matched to a gene; V was cut back by 5 bases and J by 12 bases. The CDR3 loop is CATSGNRGLTQFF. As DNA, the CDR3 is TGTGCCACCAGTGGTAACAGGGGGCTGACGCAGTTCTTC.

The J gene is TRBJ1-1, the V gene TRBV12-3 or TRBV12-4; possible D gene TRBD1, 5 bases. This CDR3 region has 12 residues. V was pared by 6 bases and J by 8 bases, with 13 bases between. Written as DNA, the CDR3 is TGTGCCAGCAGGGCCGGGGGAACCGAAGCTTTCTTT. This gives the protein CASRAGGTEAFF.

The chain combines TRBV19 with TRBJ2-1, with 12 bases aligning to TRBD2. Trimming cost V 8 bases and J 8 bases; bases outside gene matches: 10. The germline CDR1 and CDR2 sequences are LNHDA and SQIVND (reference sequence). The CDR3 length is 15 residues. CDR3 amino acids: CASSRTSGKGDEQFF. The CDR3 nucleotides are TGTGCCAGTTCTAGGACTAGCGGGAAGGGGGATGAGCAGTTCTTC.

This rearrangement joins TRBV5-6 to TRBJ1-2, with TRBD1 matching over 7 bases. The CDR3 spans 13 residues. CDR1 is SGHDT, CDR2 YYEEEE, per germline. V was pared by 5 bases and J by 7 bases, with 8 bases of the junction left unmatched. The CDR3 nucleotides read TGTGCCAGCAGTTCCCCAGGGGGAGGTGGCTACACCTTC. This sequence encodes CASSSPGGGGYTF.

This sequence joins TRBV2 and TRBJ1-5, with TRBD1 matching 10 bases. V lost 4 bases and J lost 4; bases outside the gene matches: 1. Per the germline V gene, CDR1 is SNHLY and CDR2 is FYNNEI. CDR3 length: 14 residues. The CDR3 DNA sequence: TGTGCCAGCAGTGGGACAGGGGGAAATCAGCCCCAGCATTTT. This gives the protein CASSGTGGNQPQHF.

The V call is TRBV24-1, the J call TRBJ1-5; 8 nucleotides match TRBD1. The CDR3 extends over 15 amino acids. J lost 3 bases, V lost 3 bases, and 3 bases had no gene match. Germline CDR1 is KGHDR and CDR2 is SFDVKD. The CDR3 DNA sequence: TGTGCCACCAGTGATACGACAGGGGCCAATCAGCCCCAGCATTTT. Its translation: CATSDTTGANQPQHF.

The V and J genes are TRBV6-5 and TRBJ1-5; 7 nucleotides align to TRBD1. Germline V gene sequence: CDR1 MNHEY, CDR2 SVGAGI. The V gene end was trimmed by 6 bases and the J gene end by 6 bases; junction bases not matched to a gene: 11. This CDR3 is built from 15 residues. Here the CDR3 reads CASSRETGFSQPQHF. DNA for the CDR3: TGTGCCAGCAGCAGAGAGACAGGGTTTAGTCAGCCCCAGCATTTT.

This chain connects TRBV28 to TRBJ1-1; no definite D call. V lost 8 bases and J lost 1, with 11 bases in between. CDR3 length equals 13 residues. Per germline, CDR1 MDHEN and CDR2 SYDVKM. The CDR3 nucleotides are TGTGCCAGCCGGCAGAGGTGGAACACTGAAGCTTTCTTT. Encoded protein: CASRQRWNTEAFF.

The V call is TRBV7-2, the J call TRBJ2-3, with D possibly matching TRBD2 (5 bases). The germline CDR1 and CDR2 sequences are SGHTA and FQGNSA. CDR3 length: 17 amino acids. V lost 5 bases, J lost 2 bases, and 20 bases lay in between. This chain's CDR3 is CASSLQQLLADTDTQYF. The CDR3, as DNA: TGTGCCAGCAGCCTCCAGCAACTCCTAGCCGACACAGATACGCAGTATTTT.

This clone was seen a single time. The rearrangement uses TRBV3-1 (or the pseudogene TRBV3-2) and TRBJ1-1, with TRBD1 as a possible D gene (5 bases). The CDR3 runs 15 residues. Looked up from germline, CDR1 is LGHDT and CDR2 is YNNKEL (reference sequence). Between the trimmed V and J ends, which lost 1 base and 4 bases, there was a span of 13 bases. CDR3 region: CASSQGKGLGTEAFF. In DNA form, the CDR3 reads TGTGCCAGCAGCCAAGGGAAGGGGCTTGGCACTGAAGCTTTCTTT.

The genes are TRBV19 and TRBJ1-5; TRBD1 is a possible D gene (5 bases). The V gene's germline CDR1 is LNHDA and CDR2 SQIVND (reference sequence). The CDR3 covers 16 residues. Between the trimmed V and J ends, which lost 1 base and 5 bases, there was a span of 15 bases. The CDR3, as DNA: TGTGCCAGTAGTATAGTACTTCGGGGGTTGGATCAGCCCCAGCATTTT. It yields the protein CASSIVLRGLDQPQHF. Supplemented by reference TRBV19 and TRBJ1-5, the full variable domain reads DGGITQSPKYLFRKEGQNVTLSCEQNLNHDAMYWYRQDPGQGLRLIYYSQIVNDFQKGDIAEGYSVSREKKESFPLTVTSAQKNPTAFYLCASSIVLRGLDQPQHFGDGTRLSIL.

This rearrangement joins TRBV7-7 to TRBJ2-3; D perhaps matches TRBD2 (5 bases). The CDR3 is 14 amino acids. The germline V gene has CDR1 SSHAT and CDR2 FNYEAQ (reference sequence). Trimming left V 5 bases short and J 5 bases short, with 14 bases between. The DNA for the CDR3 is TGTGCCAGCAGCCCCAGCGCTGCGGGAGATACGCAGTATTTT. As protein: CASSPSAAGDTQYF.

The chain uses TRBV11-2 and TRBJ2-2, with 8 nucleotides matching TRBD1. CDR1 is SGHAT and CDR2 is FQNNGV in the germline V gene. Trimming cost V 1 base and J 8 bases; bases outside gene matches: 9. There are 16 residues in the CDR3. The CDR3 protein is CASSLVGTGTTGELFF. The CDR3 DNA reads as TGTGCCAGCAGCTTAGTCGGGACAGGTACTACGGGGGAGCTGTTTTTT.

The chain has TRBV4-2 and TRBJ2-1; 14 bases line up with TRBD2. The CDR3 spans 15 residues. The V gene end was trimmed by 1 base and the J gene end by 8 bases; junction bases not matched to a gene: 1. From germline, CDR1 is LGHNA and CDR2 YNFKEQ. CDR3 in DNA: TGTGCCAGCAGCCAAGGGGGACTAGCGGGAGATGAGCAGTTCTTC. This codes for CASSQGGLAGDEQFF.